This T cell receptor (beta chain) was sequenced in a study of a mutant IDH1 vaccine in newly diagnosed glioma. The study, taken as a whole, reports: The vaccine induced immune responses, and these occurred in around 93% of patients.

Assay used: immunoSEQ multiplex PCR; TCRdb lists only in-frame clones, some missing. Of about 63,000 clones in the sample, approximately 82% were seen once. This sample's time point: baseline, week 1 (first vaccination visit). Treatment described: pre-vaccination baseline after standard-of-care therapy. The V end was cut by 0 bases, the J end by 3 bases, with 7 bases between. CDR3 length: 14 residues. CDR1 and CDR2 from the germline V gene are SGDLS and YYNGEE. A note on this clone: Antigen unknown.

The sequencing used peripheral blood mononuclear cells (PBMCs), collected from a glioma patient treated with radiotherapy, temozolomide or both. The rearrangement links TRBV9 to TRBJ2-1; D gene unclear. The TCR comes from a young woman with glioma. Some clones in this sample may be carry-over from other donors' samples. The CDR3 nucleotides are TGTGCCAGCAGCGTAGAAGGGTTCTACAATGAGCAGTTCTTC. Protein product: CASSVEGFYNEQFF.